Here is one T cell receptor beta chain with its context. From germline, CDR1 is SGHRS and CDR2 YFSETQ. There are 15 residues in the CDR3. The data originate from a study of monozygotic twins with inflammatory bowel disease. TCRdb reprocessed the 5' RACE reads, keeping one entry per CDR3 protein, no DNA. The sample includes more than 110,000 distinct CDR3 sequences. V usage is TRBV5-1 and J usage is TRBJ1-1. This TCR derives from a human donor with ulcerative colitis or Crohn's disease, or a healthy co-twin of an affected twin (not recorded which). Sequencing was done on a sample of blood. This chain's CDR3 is CASSLGAQGPTEAFF.